The present entry profiles one T cell receptor (beta chain) with its context. Its antigen remains unknown. The J segment lost 0 bases and the V segment lost 2 bases, leaving 14 bases of the junction unmatched. This CDR3 region has 20 residues. Per germline, CDR1 SGHRS and CDR2 YFSETQ. For sorted subsets, about 200 ng DNA per replicate equaled roughly 29,000 T cell genomes. The data were produced by immunoSEQ multiplex PCR, yet TCRdb's version contains in-frame clones alone and is incomplete. The data hold hundreds of thousands of clones, with approximately 79% observed a single time. This sample is part of a study of shared clonotypes between healthy human individuals. Findings and caveats of the study: Tissues were not sampled, only blood, and their repertoires likely differ. Some naive CD4 clonotypes, around 5%, turned up in common across a handful of donors.

The genes are TRBV5-1 and TRBJ2-6, with 7 bases aligning to TRBD1. This clonotype originated in a woman in her twenties or thirties in good health. The material sequenced was memory CD4+ T cells sorted from blood. Subset in this sample: CD45RA-negative fraction. CDR3 residues: CASSFNSPGQLLSGANVLTF. The CDR3 bases are TGCGCCAGCAGCTTTAACTCTCCGGGACAGCTACTCTCTGGGGCCAACGTCCTGACTTTC.